This entry lists 8 T cell receptor beta chains sequenced from one sample in a study of T cell repertoires in ileal Crohn's disease. Sequencing used immunoSEQ multiplex PCR; TCRdb keeps in-frame clones, though not all of them. This table has approximately 17,000 clones, less than 90% appearing once. The specimen sequenced was ileal tissue. These receptors originate from an adult with Crohn's disease.

In DNA form, the CDR3 reads TGCGCCAGCAGCCAAGCAAGGGGCACGGCCCAGCATTTT. This encodes CASSQARGTAQHF. The chain uses TRBV4-3 and TRBJ1-5, with D possibly matching TRBD1 (5 bases). Germline loops: CDR1 LGHNA, CDR2 YSLEER. V shed 1 base and J shed 11 bases, with 12 bases lying between them. The CDR3 covers 13 residues.

The chain couples TRBV6-1 to TRBJ2-3; TRBD1 might be the D (6 bases). Trimming took off 2 bases at V and 0 bases at J, with 12 bases between the two ends. The CDR3 has 16 residues. CDR1 and CDR2 from the germline V gene are MNHNS and SASEGT. This CDR3 is CASSELGQTSTDTQYF. The CDR3 coding sequence is TGTGCCAGCAGTGAATTAGGACAGACTAGCACAGATACGCAGTATTTT.

This rearrangement joins TRBV19 to TRBJ1-5; D uncertain. The CDR3 has 15 residues. The germline V gene encodes CDR1 LNHDA and CDR2 SQIVND (reference sequence). Trimming stripped 1 base from V and 0 bases from J, with 7 bases between. CDR3 sequence reads: CASSIGAGSNQPQHF. The CDR3 DNA follows: TGTGCCAGTAGTATAGGTGCAGGTAGCAATCAGCCCCAGCATTTT.

The chain has TRBV27 and TRBJ2-5; 7 positions match TRBD1. V lost 2 bases to trimming and J lost 5 bases; unmatched junction nucleotides: 8. Germline V CDR1 and CDR2: MNHEY, SMNVEV (reference sequence). This CDR3 is 15 amino acids long. CDR3 protein: CASSLRQGPWETQYF. In DNA form, the CDR3 reads TGTGCCAGCAGTTTACGACAGGGCCCTTGGGAGACCCAGTACTTC.

This chain uses TRBV7-2 with TRBJ1-5; 8 positions match TRBD1. CDR3 size: 15 residues. V dropped 1 base and J dropped 5; count of bases not matched to a gene: 4. The V gene's germline CDR1 is SGHTA and CDR2 FQGNSA. The CDR3 region is CASSLVTGGYQPQHF. CDR3 sequence (DNA): TGTGCCAGCAGCTTAGTTACAGGGGGTTATCAGCCCCAGCATTTT.

The gene calls are TRBV6-5 and TRBJ1-2, with D possibly being TRBD1 (6 bases). The CDR3 covers 14 residues. Trimming took 6 bases from V and 8 from J, leaving 19 bases between them. Germline V gene lookup returns CDR1 MNHEY and CDR2 SVGAGI. CDR3 nucleotide sequence: TGTGCCAGCAGGGGAACGAGGGGGTTCGGGGGCTACACCTTC. It codes for CASRGTRGFGGYTF.

This chain uses TRBV7-2 with TRBJ2-5; TRBD1 might be the D (5 bases). The germline V gene has CDR1 SGHTA and CDR2 FQGNSA. CDR3 length: 13 residues. The ends were cut back, 1 base at V and 3 bases at J, with 6 bases in the middle. The CDR3 region is CASSLVDKETQYF. DNA of the CDR3: TGTGCCAGCAGCTTAGTGGACAAAGAGACCCAGTACTTC.

CDR3 DNA sequence: TGTGCCAGTAGTATCCGGACAGGGTTCGGCTACACCTTC. Residues: CASSIRTGFGYTF. The J gene is TRBJ1-2, the V gene TRBV19, with 8 bases that match TRBD1. Trimming at V came to 3 bases and at J to 8 bases, leaving 5 bases not matched to a gene. Germline-derived CDR1 and CDR2 are LNHDA and SQIVND (reference sequence). The CDR3 totals 13 residues. The full variable domain, in which reference TRBV19 and TRBJ1-2 provide the parts outside the CDR3, is DGGITQSPKYLFRKEGQNVTLSCEQNLNHDAMYWYRQDPGQGLRLIYYSQIVNDFQKGDIAEGYSVSREKKESFPLTVTSAQKNPTAFYLCASSIRTGFGYTFGSGTRLTVV.